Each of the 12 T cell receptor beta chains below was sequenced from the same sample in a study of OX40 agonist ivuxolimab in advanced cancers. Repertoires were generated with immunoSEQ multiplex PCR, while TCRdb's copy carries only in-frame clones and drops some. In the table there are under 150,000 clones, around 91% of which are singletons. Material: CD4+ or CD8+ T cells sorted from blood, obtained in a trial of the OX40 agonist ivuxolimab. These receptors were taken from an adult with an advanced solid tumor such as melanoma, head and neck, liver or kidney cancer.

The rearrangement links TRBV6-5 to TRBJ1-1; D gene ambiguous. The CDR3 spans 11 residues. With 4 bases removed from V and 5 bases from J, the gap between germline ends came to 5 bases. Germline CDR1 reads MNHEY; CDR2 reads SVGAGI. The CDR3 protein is CASSWGTEAFF. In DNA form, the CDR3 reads TGTGCCAGCAGTTGGGGAACTGAAGCTTTCTTT.

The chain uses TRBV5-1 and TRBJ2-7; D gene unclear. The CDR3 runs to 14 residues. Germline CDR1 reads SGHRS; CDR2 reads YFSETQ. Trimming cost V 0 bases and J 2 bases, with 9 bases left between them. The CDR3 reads CASSLAATTYEQYF. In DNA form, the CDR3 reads TGCGCCAGCAGCTTGGCCGCGACAACCTACGAGCAGTACTTC.

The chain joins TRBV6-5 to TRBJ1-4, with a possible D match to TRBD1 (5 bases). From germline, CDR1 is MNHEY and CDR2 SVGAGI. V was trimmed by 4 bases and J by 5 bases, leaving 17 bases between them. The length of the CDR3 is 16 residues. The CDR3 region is CASSSEGAVRNEKLFF. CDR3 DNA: TGTGCCAGCAGTTCCGAAGGGGCCGTACGGAATGAAAAACTGTTTTTT.

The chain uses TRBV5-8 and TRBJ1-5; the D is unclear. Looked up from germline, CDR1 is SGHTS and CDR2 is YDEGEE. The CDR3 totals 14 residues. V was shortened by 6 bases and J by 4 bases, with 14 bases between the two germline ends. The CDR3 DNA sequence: TGTGCCAGCATCCCTTGGACTGGGAATCAGCCCCAGCATTTT. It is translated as CASIPWTGNQPQHF.

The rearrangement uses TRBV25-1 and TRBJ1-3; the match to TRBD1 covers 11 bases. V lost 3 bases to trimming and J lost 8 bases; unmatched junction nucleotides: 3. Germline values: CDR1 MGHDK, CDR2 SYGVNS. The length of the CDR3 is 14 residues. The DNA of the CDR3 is TGTGCCAGCAGTGAGGACAGGGGGCCAGACACCATATATTTT. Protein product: CASSEDRGPDTIYF.

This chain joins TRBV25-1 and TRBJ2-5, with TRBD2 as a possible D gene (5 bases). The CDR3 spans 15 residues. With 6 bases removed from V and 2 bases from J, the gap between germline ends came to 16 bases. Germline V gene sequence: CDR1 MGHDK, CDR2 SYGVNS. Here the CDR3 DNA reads TGTGCCAGCAGGGAAACCGGGATCCGTCAAGAGACCCAGTACTTC. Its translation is CASRETGIRQETQYF.

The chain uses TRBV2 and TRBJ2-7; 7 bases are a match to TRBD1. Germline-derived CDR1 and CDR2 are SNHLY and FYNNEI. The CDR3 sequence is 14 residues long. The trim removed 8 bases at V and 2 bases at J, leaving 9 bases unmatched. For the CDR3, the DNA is TGTGCCAGCGGGCGACGGGACAGCACCTACGAGCAGTACTTC. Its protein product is CASGRRDSTYEQYF.

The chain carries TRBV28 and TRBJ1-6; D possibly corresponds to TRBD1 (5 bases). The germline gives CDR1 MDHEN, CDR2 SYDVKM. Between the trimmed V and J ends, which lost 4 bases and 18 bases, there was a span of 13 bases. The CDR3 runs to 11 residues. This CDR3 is CASSSQYRHHF. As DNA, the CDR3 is TGTGCCAGCAGTTCACAATACAGGCACCACTTT.

The CDR3 region is CASSLAQVVSYEQYF. Written as DNA, the CDR3 is TGTGCCAGCAGCTTAGCCCAGGTGGTGTCCTACGAGCAGTACTTC. The V call is TRBV7-2, the J call TRBJ2-7; no clear D gene. The V end lost 0 bases, the J end lost 1 base, and 10 bases lay between the germline ends. The CDR3 covers 15 residues. Germline V gene lookup returns CDR1 SGHTA and CDR2 FQGNSA.

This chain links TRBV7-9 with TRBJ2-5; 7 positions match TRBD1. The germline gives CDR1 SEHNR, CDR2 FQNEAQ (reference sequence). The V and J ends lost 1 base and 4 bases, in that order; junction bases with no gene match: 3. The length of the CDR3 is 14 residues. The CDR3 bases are TGTGCCAGCAGCTTAGTCCCAGGGGGAGAGACCCAGTACTTC. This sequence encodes CASSLVPGGETQYF.

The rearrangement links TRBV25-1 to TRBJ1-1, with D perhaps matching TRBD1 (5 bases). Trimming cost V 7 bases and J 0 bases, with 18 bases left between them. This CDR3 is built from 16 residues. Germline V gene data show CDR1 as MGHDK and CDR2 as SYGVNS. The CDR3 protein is CASTGLPGHLNTEAFF. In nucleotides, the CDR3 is TGTGCCAGCACCGGCCTTCCGGGGCACCTGAACACTGAAGCTTTCTTT.

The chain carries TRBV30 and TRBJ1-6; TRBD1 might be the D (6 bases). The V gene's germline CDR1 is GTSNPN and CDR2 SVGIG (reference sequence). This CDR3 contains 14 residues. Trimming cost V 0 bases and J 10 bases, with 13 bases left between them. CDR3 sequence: CAWSVQGFLSPLHF. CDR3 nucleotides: TGTGCCTGGAGTGTACAGGGTTTTTTGTCACCCCTCCACTTT.